Listed here are 14 T cell receptor beta chains from one sample, sequenced in a study of blood T cell repertoires in COVID-19. Here immunoSEQ multiplex PCR was the method, and the copy in TCRdb shows in-frame clones only, minus some. The table includes about 70,000 clones, roughly 85% detected once. The sequenced material came from peripheral blood. The receptors come from a woman aged 55-75 years with acute or convalescent COVID-19.

This chain uses TRBV5-6 with TRBJ2-5; 11 bases align to TRBD2. This CDR3 has 17 residues. Trimming took 0 bases from V and 5 from J; bases not matched to a gene: 9. Looked up from germline, CDR1 is SGHDT and CDR2 is YYEEEE. CDR3 nucleotide sequence: TGTGCCAGCAGCTTGGAGGGTAGCGGGGGGGCCTGGGAGACCCAGTACTTC. It encodes CASSLEGSGGAWETQYF.

The chain couples TRBV7-9 to TRBJ1-3, with a tentative D call TRBD1 (5 bases). The V gene's germline CDR1 is SEHNR and CDR2 FQNEAQ (reference sequence). V was trimmed by 7 bases and J by 2 bases, leaving 9 bases between them. This CDR3 contains 13 residues. CDR3 nucleotide sequence: TGTGCCAGCATCCAGACAGCTGGAAACACCATATATTTT. This gives the protein CASIQTAGNTIYF.

This clone was seen only once. V gene TRBV6-5 combines with J gene TRBJ1-5; 9 bases line up with TRBD1. The CDR3 covers 14 residues. Germline trimming cut 5 bases from V and 4 bases from J; bases unmatched to any gene: 3. Per germline, CDR1 MNHEY and CDR2 SVGAGI. The CDR3 region has the DNA TGTGCCAGCAGTAGGGACAGGGTAAATCAGCCCCAGCATTTT. Translated, it gives CASSRDRVNQPQHF.

This clone has only one observation. This chain's CDR3 is CASSVILSYGSYEQYF. The DNA for the CDR3 is TGTGCCAGTAGTGTCATCCTCTCCTACGGGAGCTACGAGCAGTACTTC. The chain links TRBV19 to TRBJ2-7; TRBD2 might be the D (6 bases). The CDR3 totals 16 residues. Germline CDR1 is LNHDA and CDR2 is SQIVND (reference sequence). With 5 bases removed from V and 3 bases from J, the gap between germline ends came to 20 bases. Supplemented by reference TRBV19 and TRBJ2-7, the full variable domain reads DGGITQSPKYLFRKEGQNVTLSCEQNLNHDAMYWYRQDPGQGLRLIYYSQIVNDFQKGDIAEGYSVSREKKESFPLTVTSAQKNPTAFYLCASSVILSYGSYEQYFGPGTRLTVT.

This CDR3 is CASSHPGQGHTEAFF. The CDR3 coding sequence is TGCGCCAGCAGCCACCCGGGACAGGGCCACACTGAAGCTTTCTTT. The chain combines TRBV4-1 with TRBJ1-1; the match to TRBD1 covers 9 bases. Germline V gene data show CDR1 as MGHRA and CDR2 as YSYEKL. V was pared by 3 bases and J by 3 bases, with 5 bases of the junction left unmatched. There are 15 residues in the CDR3.

J is TRBJ2-3 and V is TRBV11-2; 8 nucleotides agree with TRBD1. The J segment lost 0 bases and the V segment lost 5 bases, leaving 7 bases of the junction unmatched. The CDR3 loop spans 16 amino acids. CDR1 SGHAT and CDR2 FQNNGV come from the germline V gene. This chain's CDR3 is CASSRRQGSSTDTQYF. CDR3 DNA sequence: TGTGCCAGCAGCCGACGACAGGGGTCTAGCACAGATACGCAGTATTTT. The full variable domain, completed using reference TRBV11-2 and TRBJ2-3, is EAGVAQSPRYKIIEKRQSVAFWCNPISGHATLYWYQQILGQGPKLLIQFQNNGVVDDSQLPKDRFSAERLKGVDSTLKIQPAKLEDSAVYLCASSRRQGSSTDTQYFGPGTRLTVL.

The CDR3 DNA follows: TGTGCCTGGAGTGACCCAGGGAGGGGGATATTTGGTGAAAAACTGTTTTTT. Amino acid sequence: CAWSDPGRGIFGEKLFF. The chain employs TRBV30 and TRBJ1-4; TRBD1 is a possible D gene (6 bases). Germline CDR1 and CDR2: GTSNPN and SVGIG (reference sequence). V gave up 1 base and J gave up 7 bases, with 22 bases separating them. The CDR3 spans 17 residues.

This rearrangement joins TRBV7-9 to TRBJ2-7; perhaps TRBD1 as D (6 bases). V dropped 5 bases and J dropped 5 bases, with 13 bases sitting between them. The CDR3 has 13 amino acids. Germline lookup yields CDR1 SEHNR and CDR2 FQNEAQ (reference sequence). CDR3 nucleotide sequence: TGTGCCAGCAGCCCGGAGACAGGCCACGAGCAGTACTTC. It specifies CASSPETGHEQYF.

CDR3 sequence reads: CASSVPQHF. DNA for the CDR3: TGCGCCAGCAGCGTGCCCCAGCATTTT. The chain combines TRBV10-1 with TRBJ1-5; D is unresolved. The length of the CDR3 is 9 residues. The V gene lost 6 bases and the J gene lost 9 bases, with 3 bases spanning the gap. Germline V gene sequence: CDR1 WNHNN, CDR2 SYGVQD (reference sequence).

J is TRBJ2-3 and V is TRBV10-3; TRBD2 agrees at 9 bases. Germline V gene data show CDR1 as ENHRY and CDR2 as SYGVKD. CDR3 length equals 16 residues. Trimming removed 2 bases from V and 4 bases from J; junction bases left unmatched: 7. In DNA form, the CDR3 reads TGTGCCATCAGTGAGCCGTCTAGCGGGAAGCCAGATACGCAGTATTTT. As protein: CAISEPSSGKPDTQYF.

This clone was seen just once. V usage is TRBV3-1 (or the pseudogene TRBV3-2) and J usage is TRBJ1-2; maybe TRBD1 (5 bases). Germline-derived CDR1 and CDR2 are LGHDT and YNNKEL (reference sequence). CDR3 length equals 12 residues. Deletions cut 5 bases from V and 5 bases from J, with 9 bases between. This CDR3 is CASSVQGYGYTF. In DNA, the CDR3 is TGTGCCAGCAGCGTTCAGGGATATGGCTACACCTTC.

The chain combines TRBV28 with TRBJ1-1; D remains unclear. The CDR3 length is 12 residues. V was shortened by 7 bases and J by 2 bases, with 8 bases between the two germline ends. Germline CDR1 MDHEN, CDR2 SYDVKM. The DNA for the CDR3 is TGTGCCAGCATCGCCCTAAACACTGAAGCTTTCTTT. This translates into CASIALNTEAFF.

This chain joins TRBV2 and TRBJ2-5, with 11 bases aligning to TRBD2. V shed 5 bases and J 4 bases; nucleotides not matched to a gene: 6. This CDR3 contains 15 residues. Germline V gene sequence: CDR1 SNHLY, CDR2 FYNNEI. The chain's CDR3 is CASSQLAGAPETQYF. In DNA form, the CDR3 reads TGTGCCAGCAGTCAACTAGCGGGGGCCCCAGAGACCCAGTACTTC. The entire variable domain, with the rest obtained from reference TRBV2 and TRBJ2-5, is as follows: EPEVTQTPSHQVTQMGQEVILRCVPISNHLYFYWYRQILGQKVEFLVSFYNNEISEKSEIFDDQFSVERPDGSNFTLKIRSTKLEDSAMYFCASSQLAGAPETQYFGPGTRLLVL.

The genes are TRBV2 and TRBJ1-1; D is unresolved. V dropped 4 bases and J dropped 2 bases, with 8 bases sitting between them. The germline V gene has CDR1 SNHLY and CDR2 FYNNEI. The CDR3 contains 13 residues. The CDR3 is CASSVTKNTEAFF. The DNA for the CDR3 is TGTGCCAGCAGTGTAACAAAAAACACTGAAGCTTTCTTT.